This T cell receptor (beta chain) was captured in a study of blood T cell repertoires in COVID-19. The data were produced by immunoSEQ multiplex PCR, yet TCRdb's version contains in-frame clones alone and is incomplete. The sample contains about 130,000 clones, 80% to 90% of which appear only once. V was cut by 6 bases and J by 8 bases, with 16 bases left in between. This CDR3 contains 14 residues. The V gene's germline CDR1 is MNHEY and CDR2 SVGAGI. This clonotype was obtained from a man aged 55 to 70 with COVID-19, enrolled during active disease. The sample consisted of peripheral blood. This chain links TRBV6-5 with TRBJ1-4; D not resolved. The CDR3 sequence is CASRPSGEGEKLFF. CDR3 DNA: TGTGCCAGCAGACCGTCGGGAGAGGGAGAAAAACTGTTTTTT.